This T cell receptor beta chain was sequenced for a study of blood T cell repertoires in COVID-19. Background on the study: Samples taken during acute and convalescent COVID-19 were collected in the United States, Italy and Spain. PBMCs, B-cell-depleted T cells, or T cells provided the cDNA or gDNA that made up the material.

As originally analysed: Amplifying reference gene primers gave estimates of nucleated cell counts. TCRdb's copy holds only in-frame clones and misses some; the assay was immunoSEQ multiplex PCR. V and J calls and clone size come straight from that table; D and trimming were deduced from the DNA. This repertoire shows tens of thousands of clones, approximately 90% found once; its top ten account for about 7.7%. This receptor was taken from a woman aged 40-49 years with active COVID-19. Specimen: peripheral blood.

DNA of the CDR3: TGTGCCAGCAGCGTCCGAGCGACAGCCGGGGGTGGTGGCTACACCTTC. The encoded protein is CASSVRATAGGGGYTF. The genes are TRBV9 and TRBJ1-2, with D maybe TRBD1 (5 bases). This CDR3 spans 16 amino acids. The germline V and J ends were trimmed by 2 bases and 7 bases, with 21 bases remaining between them. Germline V gives CDR1 SGDLS, CDR2 YYNGEE.